The 24 T cell receptor beta chains in this list originate from one sample, sequenced in a study of blood T cell repertoires in COVID-19. Method: immunoSEQ multiplex PCR; TCRdb's copy keeps in-frame clones and lacks some. The profile shows fewer than 250,000 clones, more than 75% of them singletons. The sample was peripheral blood. These receptors originate from a human donor in a cohort sampled during active COVID-19.

The chain employs TRBV11-2 and TRBJ2-3, with TRBD2 matching over 8 bases. J lost 5 bases, V lost 5 bases, and 18 bases had no gene match. The CDR3 is 18 residues long. CDR1 is SGHAT and CDR2 is FQNNGV in the germline V gene. The CDR3 region is CASSPQRGSGALVDTQYF. CDR3 sequence (DNA): TGTGCCAGCAGCCCACAACGGGGTAGCGGGGCACTGGTAGATACGCAGTATTTT. Combining the CDR3 with reference TRBV11-2 and TRBJ2-3 gives the whole variable domain EAGVAQSPRYKIIEKRQSVAFWCNPISGHATLYWYQQILGQGPKLLIQFQNNGVVDDSQLPKDRFSAERLKGVDSTLKIQPAKLEDSAVYLCASSPQRGSGALVDTQYFGPGTRLTVL.

The chain has TRBV6-6 and TRBJ1-2, with D possibly TRBD1 on 6 matching bases. Germline assignment: CDR1 MNHNY and CDR2 SVGAGI (reference sequence). V lost 5 bases and J lost 7, with 11 bases in between. The CDR3 contains 12 residues. The CDR3 bases are TGTGCCAGCAGTCGAGGGGGGTCTGGCTACACCTTC. Protein sequence: CASSRGGSGYTF.

This chain links TRBV5-1 with TRBJ1-6; D perhaps matches TRBD1 (5 bases). Per germline, CDR1 SGHRS and CDR2 YFSETQ. The length of the CDR3 is 15 residues. Deletions cut 0 bases from V and 4 bases from J, with 8 bases between. The CDR3 DNA reads TGCGCCAGCAGCTTGGGACAGTCTTATAATTCACCCCTCCACTTT. Protein sequence: CASSLGQSYNSPLHF.

This sequence joins TRBV2 and TRBJ2-1, with 13 bases lining up with TRBD2. V dropped 9 bases and J dropped 0; count of bases not matched to a gene: 17. The CDR3 extends over 20 amino acids. Looked up from germline, CDR1 is SNHLY and CDR2 is FYNNEI. The CDR3 reads CASTLDSGLAGPSSYNEQFF. In nucleotides, the CDR3 is TGTGCCAGTACACTAGATTCGGGACTAGCGGGGCCTAGCTCCTACAATGAGCAGTTCTTC.

The count of this clone is one. The DNA for the CDR3 is TGTGCCAGCAGCTCTAGCGTACGCACAGATACGCAGTATTTT. The encoded protein is CASSSSVRTDTQYF. The chain employs TRBV7-9 and TRBJ2-3, with D possibly TRBD2 on 6 matching bases. Germline lookup yields CDR1 SEHNR and CDR2 FQNEAQ (reference sequence). The CDR3 runs 14 residues. Trimming took off 4 bases at V and 1 base at J, with 9 bases between the two ends.

This chain links TRBV2 with TRBJ2-7, with D perhaps matching TRBD1 (6 bases). Looked up from germline, CDR1 is SNHLY and CDR2 is FYNNEI. Trimming left V 8 bases short and J 3 bases short, with 14 bases between. This CDR3 spans 13 amino acids. CDR3 in amino acids: CASRTVRNYEQYF. The CDR3, as DNA: TGTGCCAGCCGGACAGTTCGAAACTACGAGCAGTACTTC.

The chain combines TRBV5-5 with TRBJ2-2; 13 positions match TRBD2. The V and J ends lost 4 bases and 3 bases, in that order; junction bases with no gene match: 9. The germline gives CDR1 SGHKS, CDR2 YYEKEE (reference sequence). This CDR3 region has 18 residues. This CDR3 reads CASSHGLAGVFYTGELFF. In nucleotides, the CDR3 is TGTGCCAGCAGCCATGGACTAGCGGGGGTATTTTACACCGGGGAGCTGTTTTTT.

The chain joins TRBV5-4 to TRBJ1-6, with a tentative D call TRBD1 (6 bases). Germline V gives CDR1 SGHNT, CDR2 YYREEE (reference sequence). V dropped 0 bases and J dropped 1 base, with 11 bases sitting between them. The CDR3 sequence is 17 residues long. CDR3 amino acids: CASSLARGGSYNSPLHF. The CDR3 nucleotides read TGTGCCAGCAGCTTGGCCAGGGGAGGGTCCTATAATTCACCCCTCCACTTT. The whole variable domain, remainder taken from reference TRBV5-4 and TRBJ1-6, is ETGVTQSPTHLIKTRGQQVTLRCSSQSGHNTVSWYQQALGQGPQFIFQYYREEENGRGNFPPRFSGLQFPNYSSELNVNALELDDSALYLCASSLARGGSYNSPLHFGNGTRLTVT.

The gene calls are TRBV27 and TRBJ2-7; D possibly corresponds to TRBD1 (8 bases). This CDR3 has 18 amino acids. V was pared by 5 bases and J by 3 bases, with 26 bases between. CDR1 and CDR2 from the germline V gene are MNHEY and SMNVEV (reference sequence). DNA of the CDR3: TGTGCCAGCAGTACCCTGACAGGGGAGGGGTTTGCGGGCTACGAGCAGTACTTC. Its translation is CASSTLTGEGFAGYEQYF.

V gene TRBV7-2 combines with J gene TRBJ2-3; 7 bases align to TRBD1. V shed 1 base and J 8 bases; nucleotides not matched to a gene: 15. Per germline, CDR1 SGHTA and CDR2 FQGNSA. The CDR3 consists of 17 residues. This CDR3 reads CASSLGGWTGYVGTQYF. The CDR3 DNA reads as TGTGCCAGCAGCTTAGGGGGATGGACAGGATATGTTGGTACGCAGTATTTT.

The chain recombines TRBV5-6 with TRBJ2-1; D might be TRBD2 (5 bases). The CDR3 consists of 13 residues. The germline V gene has CDR1 SGHDT and CDR2 YYEEEE. Trimming pared 6 bases from V and 10 bases from J, leaving 17 bases between. This chain's CDR3 is CASNDQPGGEQFF. CDR3 DNA: TGTGCCAGCAACGACCAACCTGGAGGAGAGCAGTTCTTC. Combining the CDR3 with reference TRBV5-6 and TRBJ2-1 gives the whole variable domain DAGVTQSPTHLIKTRGQQVTLRCSPKSGHDTVSWYQQALGQGPQFIFQYYEEEERQRGNFPDRFSGHQFPNYSSELNVNALLLGDSALYLCASNDQPGGEQFFGPGTRLTVL.

The chain joins TRBV9 to TRBJ2-1; 8 bases map to TRBD1. This CDR3 has 15 amino acids. The V gene end was trimmed by 2 bases and the J gene end by 5 bases; junction bases not matched to a gene: 6. Germline V gives CDR1 SGDLS, CDR2 YYNGEE. The DNA for the CDR3 is TGTGCCAGCAGCGTTCTCGGACAGGGACACAATGAGCAGTTCTTC. Protein: CASSVLGQGHNEQFF.

V and J are TRBV5-6 and TRBJ2-7; 10 nucleotides agree with TRBD2. The junction had 12 bases not matched to a gene; V was cut back by 4 bases and J by 8 bases. CDR1 and CDR2 from the germline V gene are SGHDT and YYEEEE. CDR3 size: 15 residues. CDR3 sequence reads: CASSPAGTSERKQYF. DNA of the CDR3: TGTGCCAGCAGCCCCGCCGGGACTAGCGAGCGGAAGCAGTACTTC.

CDR3 DNA sequence: TGTGCCAGCAGCCCAAGGGCCCAGGGGACCGGGGAGCTGTTTTTT. It specifies CASSPRAQGTGELFF. V and J are TRBV7-2 and TRBJ2-2, with D possibly TRBD1 on 6 matching bases. This CDR3 is built from 15 residues. V gave up 5 bases and J gave up 5 bases, with 15 bases separating them. Germline V gene sequence: CDR1 SGHTA, CDR2 FQGNSA.

The V and J genes are TRBV6-5 and TRBJ2-7; TRBD1 is a possible D gene (6 bases). The germline CDR1 and CDR2 sequences are MNHEY and SVGAGI. The CDR3 runs to 15 residues. Trimming pared 0 bases from V and 2 bases from J, leaving 11 bases between. DNA for the CDR3: TGTGCCAGCAGTTACTCGGGACAAAGTACCTACGAGCAGTACTTC. Its protein product is CASSYSGQSTYEQYF.

This clone was seen only a few times. CDR3 region: CASSSGTGTNEKLFF. CDR3 DNA sequence: TGTGCCAGCAGCTCTGGGACAGGGACCAATGAAAAACTGTTTTTT. The V and J genes are TRBV5-8 and TRBJ1-4, with 9 nucleotides matching TRBD1. Per germline, CDR1 SGHTS and CDR2 YDEGEE. J gave up 5 bases and V 3 bases, and 5 bases lay outside the gene matches. The CDR3 covers 15 residues.

The V gene is TRBV25-1, the J gene TRBJ2-7; 9 bases map to TRBD1. Unmatched junction bases numbered 1, after V lost 2 bases and J lost 5 bases. The CDR3 extends over 13 amino acids. Germline V gene data show CDR1 as MGHDK and CDR2 as SYGVNS. The CDR3 region is CASSETGGNEQYF. CDR3 DNA: TGTGCCAGCAGTGAAACAGGGGGCAACGAGCAGTACTTC.

The chain employs TRBV19 and TRBJ2-5, with 8 bases that match TRBD2. CDR3 length equals 14 residues. Germline V lookup: CDR1 LNHDA, CDR2 SQIVND (reference sequence). V lost 7 bases and J lost 4; bases outside the gene matches: 8. CDR3 sequence reads: CASMNSGGRETQYF. DNA for the CDR3: TGTGCCAGTATGAACAGCGGGGGTCGAGAGACCCAGTACTTC. Variable domain in full (rest from reference TRBV19 and TRBJ2-5): DGGITQSPKYLFRKEGQNVTLSCEQNLNHDAMYWYRQDPGQGLRLIYYSQIVNDFQKGDIAEGYSVSREKKESFPLTVTSAQKNPTAFYLCASMNSGGRETQYFGPGTRLLVL.

The chain carries TRBV25-1 and TRBJ2-7; D is ambiguous. V was shortened by 2 bases and J by 3 bases, with 5 bases between the two germline ends. CDR3 length: 12 residues. The germline V gene encodes CDR1 MGHDK and CDR2 SYGVNS. CDR3 bases: TGTGCCAGCAGTGAAGTTCTCTACGAGCAGTACTTC. Amino acid sequence: CASSEVLYEQYF.

J is TRBJ2-3 and V is TRBV6-5; no reliable D call. From germline, CDR1 is MNHEY and CDR2 SVGAGI. The ends were cut back, 7 bases at V and 6 bases at J, with 8 bases in the middle. CDR3 length: 11 amino acids. The CDR3 is CASMYGDTQYF. The CDR3 DNA is TGTGCCAGCATGTACGGGGATACGCAGTATTTT.

The CDR3 spells CASSLGQGNEQYF. The CDR3 coding sequence is TGTGCCAGCAGCTTGGGACAGGGAAACGAGCAGTACTTC. V is TRBV11-2 and J is TRBJ2-7; TRBD1 aligns across 9 bases. This CDR3 is 13 amino acids long. Germline CDR1 SGHAT, CDR2 FQNNGV. Germline trimming cut 3 bases from V and 5 bases from J; bases unmatched to any gene: 2. The variable domain in full, with the rest retrieved from reference TRBV11-2 and TRBJ2-7, is EAGVAQSPRYKIIEKRQSVAFWCNPISGHATLYWYQQILGQGPKLLIQFQNNGVVDDSQLPKDRFSAERLKGVDSTLKIQPAKLEDSAVYLCASSLGQGNEQYFGPGTRLTVT.

The chain is built from TRBV15 and TRBJ1-4; TRBD1 matches 7 bases. CDR3 length: 15 residues. Per the germline V gene, CDR1 is LNHNV and CDR2 is YYDKDF (reference sequence). J gave up 7 bases and V 2 bases, and 7 bases lay outside the gene matches. The CDR3 protein is CATSRSTGDGEKLFF. DNA for the CDR3: TGTGCCACCAGCAGATCCACAGGGGACGGTGAAAAACTGTTTTTT.

This clone was counted a single time. The chain couples TRBV5-8 to TRBJ2-1, with a possible D match to TRBD2 (6 bases). CDR1 and CDR2 from the germline V gene are SGHTS and YDEGEE. The V and J ends lost 2 bases and 7 bases respectively, with 16 bases between them. CDR3 length equals 15 residues. CDR3 protein: CASSLGWGEWNEQFF. CDR3 sequence (DNA): TGTGCCAGCAGCTTAGGATGGGGGGAATGGAATGAGCAGTTCTTC.

This clone occurred once. The chain recombines TRBV6-2 or TRBV6-3 with TRBJ2-3, with 11 bases fitting TRBD2. The germline V gene encodes CDR1 MNHEY and CDR2 SVGEGT. CDR3 length: 16 amino acids. J lost 4 bases, V lost 0 bases, and 3 bases had no gene match. In DNA, the CDR3 is TGTGCCAGCAGTTACTCAAGGACTAGCGGGCCAGATACGCAGTATTTT. Amino acid sequence: CASSYSRTSGPDTQYF.